These T cell receptor beta chains were read from a single sample in a study of blood T cell repertoires in COVID-19. Sequenced by immunoSEQ multiplex PCR; TCRdb stores in-frame clones only, minus some. Here the sample spans 250,000 to 350,000 clones, about 81% being singletons. The sample was peripheral blood. Receptors were obtained from a human donor with COVID-19, enrolled during active disease. The donor label of this sample is uncertain. Each CDR3 is given with its conserved first and last residue. A D gene is named only where the DNA matches it firmly. Only some rows state a clone size, as once, few, many or a class for expanded clones.

j_gene: TRBJ2-1
len: 15
v_gene: TRBV27
abundance: -
d_gene: -
CDR3nt: TGTGCCAGCACCCTCTTCGGCGGGACTTACAATGAGCAGTTCTTC
CDR3aa: CASTLFGGTYNEQFF

j_gene: TRBJ2-2
len: 16
v_gene: TRBV7-7
abundance: -
d_gene: TRBD2
CDR3nt: TGTGCTAGCAGCTTAGAAGGTGGCGGGAGGCCCGGGGAGCTGTTTTTT
CDR3aa: CASSLEGGGRPGELFF

j_gene: TRBJ1-5
len: 11
v_gene: TRBV27
abundance: many
d_gene: -
CDR3nt: TGTGCCAGCAGCACTATTCAGCCCCAGCATTTT
CDR3aa: CASSTIQPQHF

j_gene: TRBJ2-1
len: 15
v_gene: TRBV6-5
abundance: -
d_gene: TRBD2
CDR3nt: TGTGCCAGCAGTTACCATAGCGGGAACTACAATGAGCAGTTCTTC
CDR3aa: CASSYHSGNYNEQFF

j_gene: TRBJ2-7
len: 18
v_gene: TRBV7-9
abundance: -
d_gene: TRBD2
CDR3nt: TGTGCCAGCAGCTTCGGGGGACTAGCGGGAGTGGGGAAGGACGAGCAGTACTTC
CDR3aa: CASSFGGLAGVGKDEQYF

j_gene: TRBJ2-3
len: 16
v_gene: TRBV11-2
abundance: -
d_gene: TRBD2
CDR3nt: TGTGCCAGCAGCTTACGAGCTAGCGGGCTCACAGATACGCAGTATTTT
CDR3aa: CASSLRASGLTDTQYF

j_gene: TRBJ2-7
len: 14
v_gene: TRBV29-1
abundance: -
d_gene: TRBD1
CDR3nt: TGCAGCGTTGACCAAACCGGGACAGGGGACGAGCAGTACTTC
CDR3aa: CSVDQTGTGDEQYF

j_gene: TRBJ2-1
len: 15
v_gene: TRBV5-1
abundance: -
d_gene: TRBD2
CDR3nt: TGCGCCAGCAGCTCACAAGGGGGACTAGCGGATGAGCAGTTCTTC
CDR3aa: CASSSQGGLADEQFF

j_gene: TRBJ2-1
len: 13
v_gene: TRBV6-4
abundance: -
d_gene: TRBD1
CDR3nt: TGTGCCAGCAGCCGGGACAGGGAAAATGAGCAGTTCTTC
CDR3aa: CASSRDRENEQFF

j_gene: TRBJ1-1
len: 15
v_gene: TRBV10-1
abundance: -
d_gene: -
CDR3nt: TGCGCCAGCAGTGTCGGGGGAAGAGGGGACACTGAAGCTTTCTTT
CDR3aa: CASSVGGRGDTEAFF

j_gene: TRBJ2-1
len: 17
v_gene: TRBV4-1
abundance: -
d_gene: -
CDR3nt: TGCGCCAGCAGCAAAACCCACATACAGGACTCCTACAATGAGCAGTTCTTC
CDR3aa: CASSKTHIQDSYNEQFF

j_gene: TRBJ1-5
len: 14
v_gene: TRBV28
abundance: -
d_gene: TRBD1
CDR3nt: TGTGCCAGCAGGTCCGGGACAGCGAATCAGCCCCAGCATTTT
CDR3aa: CASRSGTANQPQHF

j_gene: TRBJ1-1
len: 13
v_gene: TRBV9
abundance: -
d_gene: -
CDR3nt: TGTGCCAGCGGCTTCCTCACAAACACTGAAGCTTTCTTT
CDR3aa: CASGFLTNTEAFF

j_gene: TRBJ2-6
len: 19
v_gene: TRBV7-2
abundance: -
d_gene: -
CDR3nt: TGTGCCAGCAGCTTAGTCCCGACAGGCTCCGAACCTGGGGCCAACGTCCTGACTTTC
CDR3aa: CASSLVPTGSEPGANVLTF

j_gene: TRBJ2-7
len: 14
v_gene: TRBV6-5
abundance: few
d_gene: -
CDR3nt: TGTGCCAGCACATCCCTAGCTGGGCCCTACGAGCAGTACTTC
CDR3aa: CASTSLAGPYEQYF

j_gene: TRBJ2-1
len: 18
v_gene: TRBV7-9
abundance: few
d_gene: TRBD2
CDR3nt: TGTGCCAGCAGCTTATGGGCTGGTGGCGGGAGCTCCTACAATGAGCAGTTCTTC
CDR3aa: CASSLWAGGGSSYNEQFF